This note documents a single TCR beta chain sequence. As yet, its antigen is unknown. The record originates from a study of graft-versus-host responses after intestinal transplantation. Profiling relied on immunoSEQ multiplex PCR, and the TCRdb table lists in-frame clones only, not all of them. The table lists 90,000 to 120,000 clones, 87% of them singletons. This material consisted of unstimulated CD4+ T cells sorted from spleen or lymph node cells, taken before transplant. This clonotype was sampled from a human donor who was the organ donor for an intestinal transplant.

The chain's CDR3 is CASRWEGVTNQPQHF. The CDR3 bases are TGTGCCAGCAGATGGGAGGGGGTAACCAATCAGCCCCAGCATTTT. V and J are TRBV2 and TRBJ1-5; D is perhaps TRBD1 (6 bases). Germline CDR1 and CDR2: SNHLY and FYNNEI. CDR3 length: 15 amino acids. The germline V and J ends were trimmed by 6 bases and 3 bases, with 15 bases remaining between them.